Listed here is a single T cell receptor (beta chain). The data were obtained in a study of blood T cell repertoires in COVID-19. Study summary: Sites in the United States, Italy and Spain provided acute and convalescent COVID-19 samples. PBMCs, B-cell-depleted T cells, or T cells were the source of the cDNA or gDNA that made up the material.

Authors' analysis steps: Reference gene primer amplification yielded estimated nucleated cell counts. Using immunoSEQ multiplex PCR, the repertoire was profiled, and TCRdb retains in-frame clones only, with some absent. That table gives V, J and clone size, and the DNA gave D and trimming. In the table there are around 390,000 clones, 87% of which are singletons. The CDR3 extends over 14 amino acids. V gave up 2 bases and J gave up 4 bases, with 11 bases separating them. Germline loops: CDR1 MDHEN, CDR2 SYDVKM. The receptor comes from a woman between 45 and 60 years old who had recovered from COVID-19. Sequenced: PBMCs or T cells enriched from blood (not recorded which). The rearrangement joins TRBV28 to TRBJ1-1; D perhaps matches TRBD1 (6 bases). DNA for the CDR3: TGTGCCAGCAGTTTAGGGGGGGCCTCCACTGAAGCTTTCTTT. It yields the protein CASSLGGASTEAFF.